A selection of T cell receptor beta chains follows, all from one sample in a study of blood T cell repertoires in COVID-19. Some clones are missing from TCRdb's copy, which holds only in-frame ones; the method was immunoSEQ multiplex PCR. The top ten hold about 7.4% of the sample, which has 50,000 to 60,000 clones, 85% to 90% seen once. Sequencing was done on a sample of peripheral blood. The source of these receptors is a human donor with active COVID-19. The donor label of this sample is uncertain. The conserved cysteine and the conserved F or W are not part of the CDR3 here.

>TRBJ2-4|TRBV6-6
ASRAQGTKNIQY
>TRBJ2-2|TRBV4-3
ASSHSANTGELF
>TRBJ1-1|TRBV13
ASSWGPGQDLNTEAF
>TRBJ2-3|TRBV11-1
ASSSRGITDTQY
>TRBJ2-5|TRBV2
ASAEAPLPPETQY
>TRBJ2-2|TRBV21-1
ASSARTSGRARDGELF
>TRBJ2-3|TRBV19
ASSIAGGVTDTQY
>TRBJ1-3|TRBV19
ASSMSAGNTIY
>TRBJ1-1|TRBV3-1/TRBV3-2
ASSSRVNTEAF
>TRBJ1-3|TRBV15
ATSNAGGNTIY
>TRBJ1-3|TRBV19
ASSPQQGNTIY
>TRBJ1-4|TRBV5-1
ASSLEGQGREKLF
>TRBJ2-1|TRBV30
AWSRGTSGPYEQF
>TRBJ1-1|TRBV11-2
ASSLFVTQNTEAF
>TRBJ1-4|TRBV28
ASSLNGGPSNEKLF
>TRBJ1-2|TRBV19
ASSDTGYGYGYT
>TRBJ1-1|TRBV11-3
ASSPYPTEAF
>TRBJ2-1|TRBV2
ASKPGLAGQSSYNEQF
>TRBJ1-5|TRBV6-5
ASRRRQPNQPQH
>TRBJ2-2|TRBV5-6
ASRPTGVAPVTGELF
>TRBJ2-3|TRBV4-2
ASSSTDTQY
>TRBJ2-1|TRBV19
ASSESTSRNNEQF
>TRBJ2-7|TRBV7-9
ASSLDSKRLSREQY
>TRBJ2-3|TRBV6-4
ASSDTRADTQY
>TRBJ2-5|TRBV28
ASSLPGIETQY
>TRBJ1-1|TRBV5-1
ASNHPTGTEAF
>TRBJ1-1|TRBV30
AWSVTGRGAF
>TRBJ1-2|TRBV13
ASSLFRWGRGGYT
>TRBJ2-5|TRBV9
ASSVSVLGETQY